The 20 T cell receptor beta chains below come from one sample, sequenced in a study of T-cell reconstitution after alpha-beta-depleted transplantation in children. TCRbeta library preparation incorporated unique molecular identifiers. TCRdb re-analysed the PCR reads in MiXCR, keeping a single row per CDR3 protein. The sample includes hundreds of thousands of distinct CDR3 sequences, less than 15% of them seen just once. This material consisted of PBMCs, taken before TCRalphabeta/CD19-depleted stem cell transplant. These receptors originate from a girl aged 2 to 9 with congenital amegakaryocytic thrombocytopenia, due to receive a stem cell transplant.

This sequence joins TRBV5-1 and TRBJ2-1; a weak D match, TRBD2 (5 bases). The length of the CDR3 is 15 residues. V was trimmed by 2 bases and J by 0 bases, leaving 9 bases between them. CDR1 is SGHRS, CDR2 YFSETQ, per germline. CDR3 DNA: TGCGCCAGCAGCTTTAGCGCGTCCTCCTACAATGAGCAGTTCTTC. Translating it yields CASSFSASSYNEQFF.

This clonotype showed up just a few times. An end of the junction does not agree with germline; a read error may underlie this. The CDR3 DNA reads TGCGCCAGCAGCTTATGGGACAGGGGCCTAAGGGAGGCCCTCTTC. Residues: CASSLWDRGLREALF. The chain employs TRBV5-1 and TRBJ2-1, with 10 bases fitting TRBD1. In germline, CDR1 is SGHRS, CDR2 YFSETQ. The CDR3 consists of 15 residues.

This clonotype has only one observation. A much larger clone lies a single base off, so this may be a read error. The CDR3 region is CASIPQRGTPRDAQYF. CDR3 DNA sequence: TGTGCCAGCATCCCCCAGCGTGGGACTCCCCGAGATGCGCAGTATTTT. The chain joins TRBV12-3 or TRBV12-4 to TRBJ2-3, with D perhaps matching TRBD2 (6 bases). The CDR3 length is 16 residues.

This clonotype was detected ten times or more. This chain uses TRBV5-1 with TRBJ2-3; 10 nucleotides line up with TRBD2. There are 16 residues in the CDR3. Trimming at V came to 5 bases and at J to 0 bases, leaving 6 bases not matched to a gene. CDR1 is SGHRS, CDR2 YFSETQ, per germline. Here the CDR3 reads CASSHLAGESTDTQYF. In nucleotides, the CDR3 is TGCGCCAGCAGTCATCTAGCGGGAGAAAGCACAGATACGCAGTATTTT.

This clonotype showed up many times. The CDR3 region is CASSKRRDMDGYTF. In nucleotides, the CDR3 is TGTGCCAGCAGCAAACGAAGGGACATGGATGGCTACACCTTC. The V gene is TRBV12-3 or TRBV12-4, the J gene TRBJ1-2; D is possibly TRBD1 (6 bases). Trimming left V 6 bases short and J 6 bases short, with 17 bases between. This CDR3 region has 14 residues.

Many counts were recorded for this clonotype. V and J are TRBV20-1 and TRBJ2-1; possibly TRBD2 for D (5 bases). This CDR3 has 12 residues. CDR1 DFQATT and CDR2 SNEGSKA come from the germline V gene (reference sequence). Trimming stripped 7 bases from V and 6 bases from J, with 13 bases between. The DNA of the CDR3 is TGCAGTGTGAGGCTAGCCCCCAATGAGCAGTTCTTC. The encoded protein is CSVRLAPNEQFF.

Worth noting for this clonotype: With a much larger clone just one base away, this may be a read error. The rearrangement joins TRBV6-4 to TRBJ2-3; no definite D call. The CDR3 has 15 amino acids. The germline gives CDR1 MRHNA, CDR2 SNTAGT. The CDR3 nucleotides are TGTGCCAGCAGTGACCGGGCTAGAAACACAGATACGCAGGATTTT. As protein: CASSDRARNTDTQDF.

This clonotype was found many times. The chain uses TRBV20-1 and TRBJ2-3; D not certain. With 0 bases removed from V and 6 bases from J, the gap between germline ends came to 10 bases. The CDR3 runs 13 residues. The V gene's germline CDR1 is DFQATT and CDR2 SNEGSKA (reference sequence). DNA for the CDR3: TGCAGTGCTAGAGATCTGGGTTCGGATACGCAGTATTTT. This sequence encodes CSARDLGSDTQYF.

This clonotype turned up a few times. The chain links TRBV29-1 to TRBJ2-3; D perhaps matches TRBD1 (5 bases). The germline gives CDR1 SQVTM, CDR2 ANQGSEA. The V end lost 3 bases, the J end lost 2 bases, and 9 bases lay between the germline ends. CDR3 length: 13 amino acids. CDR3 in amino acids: CSVDDRLTDTQYF. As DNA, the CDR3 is TGCAGCGTTGATGACAGACTCACAGATACGCAGTATTTT.

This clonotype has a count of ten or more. This chain's CDR3 is CSGRTGFYEQYF. The CDR3 bases are TGCAGCGGGCGGACAGGGTTCTACGAGCAGTACTTC. The V gene is TRBV29-1, the J gene TRBJ2-7; 8 bases align to TRBD1. The germline V gene has CDR1 SQVTM and CDR2 ANQGSEA. The CDR3 runs 12 residues. The ends lost 7 bases at V and 3 bases at J; junction bases unmatched: 5.

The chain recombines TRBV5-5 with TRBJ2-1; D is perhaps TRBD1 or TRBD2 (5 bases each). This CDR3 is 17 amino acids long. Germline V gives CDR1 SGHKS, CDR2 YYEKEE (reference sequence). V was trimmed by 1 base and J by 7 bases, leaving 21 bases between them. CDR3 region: CASSLLWGTSFSNEQFF. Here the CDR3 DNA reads TGTGCCAGCAGCTTGCTCTGGGGGACGTCCTTTAGTAATGAGCAGTTCTTC.

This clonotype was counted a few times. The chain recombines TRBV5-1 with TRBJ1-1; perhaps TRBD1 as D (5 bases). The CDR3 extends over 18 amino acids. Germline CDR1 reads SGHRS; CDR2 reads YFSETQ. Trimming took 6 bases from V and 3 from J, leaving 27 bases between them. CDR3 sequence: CASKGAGTRGSFDTEAFF. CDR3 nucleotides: TGCGCCAGCAAGGGCGCTGGGACGAGGGGAAGTTTTGACACTGAAGCTTTCTTT.

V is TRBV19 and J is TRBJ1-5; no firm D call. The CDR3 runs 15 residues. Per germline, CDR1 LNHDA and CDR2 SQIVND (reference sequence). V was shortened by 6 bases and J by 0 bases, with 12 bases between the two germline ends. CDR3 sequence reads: CASRGYGSSNQPQHF. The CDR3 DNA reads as TGTGCCAGTAGAGGGTATGGGAGTAGCAATCAGCCCCAGCATTTT. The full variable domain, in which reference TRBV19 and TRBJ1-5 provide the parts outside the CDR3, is DGGITQSPKYLFRKEGQNVTLSCEQNLNHDAMYWYRQDPGQGLRLIYYSQIVNDFQKGDIAEGYSVSREKKESFPLTVTSAQKNPTAFYLCASRGYGSSNQPQHFGDGTRLSIL.

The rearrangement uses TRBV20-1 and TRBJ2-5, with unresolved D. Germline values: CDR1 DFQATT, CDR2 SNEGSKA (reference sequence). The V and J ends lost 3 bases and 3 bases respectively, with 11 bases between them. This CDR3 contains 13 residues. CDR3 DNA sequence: TGCAGTGCTAGGGACGTAGGGAAAGAGACCCAGTACTTC. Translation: CSARDVGKETQYF.

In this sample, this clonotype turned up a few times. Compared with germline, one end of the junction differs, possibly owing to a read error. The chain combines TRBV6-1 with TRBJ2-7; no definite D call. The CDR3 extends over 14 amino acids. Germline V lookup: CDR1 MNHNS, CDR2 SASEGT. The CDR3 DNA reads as TGTGCCACCCGCCACGTAGGTGGGTCCTATGAGCAGTACTTC. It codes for CATRHVGGSYEQYF.

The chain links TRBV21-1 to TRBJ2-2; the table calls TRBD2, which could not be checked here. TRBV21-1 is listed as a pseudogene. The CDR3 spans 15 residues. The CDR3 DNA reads TGTGCCAGCAGCAAAGGTTCAGGGAGGACCGGGGAGCTGTTTTTT. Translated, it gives CASSKGSGRTGELFF.

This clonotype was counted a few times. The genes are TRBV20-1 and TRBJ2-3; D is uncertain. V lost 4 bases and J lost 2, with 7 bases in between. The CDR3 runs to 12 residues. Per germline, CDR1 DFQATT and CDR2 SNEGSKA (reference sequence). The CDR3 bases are TGCAGTGCTAAACTAACCACAGATACGCAGTATTTT. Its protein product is CSAKLTTDTQYF.

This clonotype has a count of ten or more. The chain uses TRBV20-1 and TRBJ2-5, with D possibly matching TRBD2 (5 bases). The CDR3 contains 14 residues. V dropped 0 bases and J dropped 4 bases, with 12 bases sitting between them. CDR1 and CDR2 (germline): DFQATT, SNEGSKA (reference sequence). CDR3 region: CSARDQVALETQYF. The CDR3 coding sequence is TGCAGTGCTAGAGATCAAGTAGCGTTAGAGACCCAGTACTTC.

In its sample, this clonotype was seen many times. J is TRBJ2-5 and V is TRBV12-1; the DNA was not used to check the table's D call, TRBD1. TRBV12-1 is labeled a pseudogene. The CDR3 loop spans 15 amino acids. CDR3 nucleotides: TGTGCCAGCAGCTTTGTTTGGGACAGCCAAGAGACCCAGTACTTC. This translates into CASSFVWDSQETQYF.

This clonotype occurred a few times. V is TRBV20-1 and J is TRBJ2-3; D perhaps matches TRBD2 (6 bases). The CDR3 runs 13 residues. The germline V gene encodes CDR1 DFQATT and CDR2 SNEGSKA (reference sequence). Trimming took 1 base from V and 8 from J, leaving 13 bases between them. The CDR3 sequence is CSARGLEMGTQYF. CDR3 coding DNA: TGCAGTGCTAGAGGACTAGAGATGGGTACGCAGTATTTT.